The sequence of this T cell receptor (beta chain) was determined in a study of blood T cell repertoires in COVID-19. About the research overall: Samples taken during acute and convalescent COVID-19 were collected in the United States, Italy and Spain. The cDNA or gDNA used as material had been derived from T cells, B-cell-depleted T cells, or PBMCs.

Original processing methods: Reference gene primers were amplified, and this amplification served to estimate nucleated cell counts. Some clones are missing from TCRdb's copy, which holds only in-frame ones; the method was immunoSEQ multiplex PCR. That table furnishes V, J and clone size, whereas the DNA furnished D and trimming. Among more than 50,000 clones listed, 74% were seen once. V trimming: 4 bases; J trimming: 7 bases; junction bases outside the gene matches: 4. Germline CDR1 and CDR2: KGHDR and SFDVKD. The CDR3 runs 13 residues. The sequence was obtained from a woman over 75 with acute or convalescent COVID-19. The sample taken for sequencing was peripheral blood. The rearrangement links TRBV24-1 to TRBJ1-2; 8 bases fit TRBD1. CDR3 sequence reads: CATSEGQGAGYTF. CDR3 sequence (DNA): TGTGCCACCAGTGAAGGACAGGGAGCTGGCTACACCTTC.